The next 12 T cell receptor beta chains were all read from a single sample in a study of tumor-infiltrating lymphocytes in oesophageal squamous cell carcinoma. MiXCR was run by TCRdb on the PCR reads, yielding one entry per CDR3 protein. The table has tens of thousands of distinct CDR3 sequences, 30% to 40% seen once. Sequenced input: esophageal tumor tissue. The receptors originated from a male donor with esophageal squamous cell carcinoma.

This clonotype was detected many times. V gene TRBV6-4 combines with J gene TRBJ2-2, with a tentative D call TRBD2 (5 bases). Trimming removed 4 bases from V and 3 bases from J, with 9 bases in between. Germline values: CDR1 MRHNA, CDR2 SNTAGT. This CDR3 spans 14 amino acids. This chain's CDR3 is CASSVGSYTGELFF. The CDR3 DNA reads as TGTGCCAGCAGTGTAGGGAGTTACACCGGGGAGCTGTTTTTT.

The sample holds a few counts of this clonotype. A much larger clone sits a single nucleotide away, making a read error possible. V gene TRBV19 combines with J gene TRBJ2-1, with TRBD2 matching over 9 bases. TRBJ2-7 explains the end of the DNA better; the J call may be wrong. CDR3 length: 14 residues. CDR1 LNHDA and CDR2 SQIVND come from the germline V gene (reference sequence). This CDR3 is CASKEGLAYNEQYF. The DNA for the CDR3 is TGTGCCAGTAAAGAGGGACTAGCCTACAATGAGCAGTACTTC.

This clonotype was seen at least ten times. V and J are TRBV7-9 and TRBJ1-2; no definite D call. Between the trimmed V and J ends, which lost 3 bases and 4 bases, there was a span of 15 bases. Germline-derived CDR1 and CDR2 are SEHNR and FQNEAQ (reference sequence). The CDR3 sequence is 15 residues long. This CDR3 is CASSFPGFLGYGYTF. The CDR3 DNA sequence: TGTGCCAGCAGCTTCCCGGGCTTTCTTGGCTATGGCTACACCTTC. The whole variable domain, remainder taken from reference TRBV7-9 and TRBJ1-2, is DTGVSQNPRHKITKRGQNVTFRCDPISEHNRLYWYRQTLGQGPEFLTYFQNEAQLEKSRLLSDRFSAERPKGSFSTLEIQRTEQGDSAMYLCASSFPGFLGYGYTFGSGTRLTVV.

The V and J genes are TRBV7-3 and TRBJ2-5; D may be TRBD2 (5 bases). CDR3 size: 13 residues. V gave up 1 base and J gave up 11 bases, with 14 bases separating them. Looked up from germline, CDR1 is SGHTA and CDR2 is FQGTGA. The CDR3 DNA reads TGTGCCAGCAGCTTAATCCGGGATGGTGAGCAGTACTTC. The encoded protein is CASSLIRDGEQYF.

The V gene is TRBV7-4, the J gene TRBJ1-1; D is possibly TRBD1 (6 bases). Between the trimmed V and J ends, which lost 3 bases and 7 bases, there was a span of 15 bases. The CDR3 totals 14 residues. Germline V gene lookup returns CDR1 SGHVT and CDR2 SQSDAQ. The CDR3 protein is CASSLVGGAGEAFF. Here the CDR3 DNA reads TGTGCCAGCAGCTTGGTGGGGGGGGCGGGTGAAGCTTTCTTT.

The chain is built from TRBV7-3 and TRBJ2-3; 11 positions agree with TRBD2. The J call is in doubt because the DNA end fits TRBJ2-1 better. Germline V CDR1 and CDR2: SGHTA, FQGTGA. The CDR3 spans 15 residues. The CDR3 coding sequence is TGTGCCAGCAGCAAACTAGCGGGAGTTATGGATGAGCAGTTCTTC. Translated, it gives CASSKLAGVMDEQFF.

This rearrangement joins TRBV7-8 to TRBJ2-7; 8 nucleotides agree with TRBD2. The CDR3 extends over 16 amino acids. Germline values: CDR1 SGHVS, CDR2 FQNEAQ. V gave up 0 bases and J gave up 4 bases; unmatched junction bases: 8. CDR3 loop: CASSLATGTSIYEQYF. DNA of the CDR3: TGTGCCAGCAGCTTAGCTACGGGGACTAGTATTTACGAGCAGTACTTC.

Concerning this clonotype itself: A much larger clone sits a single nucleotide away, making a read error possible. V gene TRBV2 combines with J gene TRBJ2-1; TRBD2 matches at 12 bases. The DNA end is more similar to TRBJ2-7, so the J call may be wrong. Germline V gives CDR1 SNHLY, CDR2 FYNNEI. The CDR3 has 16 amino acids. The CDR3, as DNA: TGTGCCAGCAGTGAGATACTAGCGGGAGGTTACAATGAGCAGTACTTC. It codes for CASSEILAGGYNEQYF.

The rearrangement uses TRBV7-6 and TRBJ2-1, with D uncertain. This CDR3 has 13 residues. CDR1 and CDR2 from the germline V gene are SGHVS and FNYEAQ. V lost 1 base and J 12 bases, leaving 13 bases between the germline ends. The CDR3 loop reads CASSLDIWGGQFF. CDR3 DNA: TGTGCCAGCAGCTTAGATATTTGGGGTGGGCAGTTCTTC. Using reference TRBV7-6 and TRBJ2-1 for the parts outside the CDR3, the full variable domain is GAGVSQSPRYKVTKRGQDVALRCDPISGHVSLYWYRQALGQGPEFLTYFNYEAQQDKSGLPNDRFSAERPEGSISTLTIQRTEQRDSAMYRCASSLDIWGGQFFGPGTRLTVL.

This clonotype occurred many times. J is TRBJ2-2 and V is TRBV27; no firm D call. Looked up from germline, CDR1 is MNHEY and CDR2 is SMNVEV (reference sequence). This CDR3 has 16 residues. V dropped 3 bases and J dropped 0 bases, with 11 bases sitting between them. In nucleotides, the CDR3 is TGTGCCAGCAGTTTGTTGAGGCAGACGAACACCGGGGAGCTGTTTTTT. Its translation is CASSLLRQTNTGELFF.

This clonotype was found many times. Possible read error: a much larger clone is one base away. The chain is built from TRBV28 and TRBJ2-1; 11 nucleotides align to TRBD1. Germline values: CDR1 MDHEN, CDR2 SYDVKM. The CDR3 extends over 15 amino acids. The V gene end was trimmed by 6 bases and the J gene end by 10 bases; junction bases not matched to a gene: 11. In DNA, the CDR3 is TGTGCCAGCAGATCCCGGACAGGGGGCTCCTACGAGCAGTTCTTC. This sequence encodes CASRSRTGGSYEQFF.

This chain connects TRBV7-2 to TRBJ2-5, with TRBD2 matching 7 bases. V was clipped by 5 bases and J by 11 bases; unmatched bases: 17. This CDR3 spans 15 amino acids. Germline-derived CDR1 and CDR2 are SGHTA and FQGNSA. The CDR3 nucleotides read TGTGCCAGCAGCGGACCAGCGGGACTCAAAGGGGAGCAGTACTTC. Its protein is CASSGPAGLKGEQYF.